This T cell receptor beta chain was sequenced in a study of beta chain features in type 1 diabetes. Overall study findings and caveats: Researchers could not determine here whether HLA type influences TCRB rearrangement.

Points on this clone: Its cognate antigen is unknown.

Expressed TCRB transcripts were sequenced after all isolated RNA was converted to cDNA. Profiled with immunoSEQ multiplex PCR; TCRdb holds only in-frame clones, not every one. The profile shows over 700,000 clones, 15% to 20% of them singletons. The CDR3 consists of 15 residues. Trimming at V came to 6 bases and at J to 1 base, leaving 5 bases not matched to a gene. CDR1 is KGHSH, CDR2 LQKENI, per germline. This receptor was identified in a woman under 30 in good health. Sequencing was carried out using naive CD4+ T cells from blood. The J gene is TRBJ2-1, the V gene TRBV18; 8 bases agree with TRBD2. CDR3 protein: CASSRLASSYNEQFF. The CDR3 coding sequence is TGTGCCAGCTCGCGACTAGCGAGTTCCTACAATGAGCAGTTCTTC. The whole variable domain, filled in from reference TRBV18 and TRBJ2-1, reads NAGVMQNPRHLVRRRGQEARLRCSPMKGHSHVYWYRQLPEEGLKFMVYLQKENIIDESGMPKERFSAEFPKEGPSILRIQQVVRGDSAAYFCASSRLASSYNEQFFGPGTRLTVL.